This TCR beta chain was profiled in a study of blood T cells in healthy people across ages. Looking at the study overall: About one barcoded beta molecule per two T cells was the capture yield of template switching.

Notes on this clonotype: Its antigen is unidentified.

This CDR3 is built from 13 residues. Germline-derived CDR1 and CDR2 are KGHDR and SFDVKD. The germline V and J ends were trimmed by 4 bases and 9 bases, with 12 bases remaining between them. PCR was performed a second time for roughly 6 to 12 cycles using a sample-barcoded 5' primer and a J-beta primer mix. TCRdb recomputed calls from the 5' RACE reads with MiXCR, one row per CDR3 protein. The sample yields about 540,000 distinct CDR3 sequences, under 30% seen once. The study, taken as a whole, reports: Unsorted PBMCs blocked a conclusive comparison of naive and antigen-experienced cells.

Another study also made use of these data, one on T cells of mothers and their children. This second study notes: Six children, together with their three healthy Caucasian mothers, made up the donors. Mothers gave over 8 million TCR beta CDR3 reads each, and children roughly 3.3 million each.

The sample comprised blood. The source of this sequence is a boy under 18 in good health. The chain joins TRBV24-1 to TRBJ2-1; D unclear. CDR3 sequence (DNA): TGTGCCACCAGTGACCGAATGATTACTGAGCAGTTCTTC. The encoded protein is CATSDRMITEQFF.